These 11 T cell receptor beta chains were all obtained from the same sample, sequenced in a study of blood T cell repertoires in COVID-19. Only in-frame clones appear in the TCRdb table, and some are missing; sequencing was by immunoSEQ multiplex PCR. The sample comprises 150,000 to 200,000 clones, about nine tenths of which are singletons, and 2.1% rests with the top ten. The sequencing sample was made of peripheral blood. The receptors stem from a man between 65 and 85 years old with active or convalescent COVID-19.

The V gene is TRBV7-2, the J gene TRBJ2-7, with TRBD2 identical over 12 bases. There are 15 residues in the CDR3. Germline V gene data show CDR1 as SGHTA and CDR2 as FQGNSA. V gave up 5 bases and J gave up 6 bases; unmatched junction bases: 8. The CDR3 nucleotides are TGTGCCAGCAGCCCACAGTCTAGCGGGGGGGGCGAGCAGTACTTC. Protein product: CASSPQSSGGGEQYF.

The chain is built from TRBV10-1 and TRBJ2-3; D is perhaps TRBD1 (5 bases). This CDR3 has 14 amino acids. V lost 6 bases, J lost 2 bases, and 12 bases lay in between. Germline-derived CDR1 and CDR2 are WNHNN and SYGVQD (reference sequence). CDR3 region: CASSSDSSTDTQYF. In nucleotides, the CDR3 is TGCGCCAGCAGCTCCGACAGCTCCACAGATACGCAGTATTTT.

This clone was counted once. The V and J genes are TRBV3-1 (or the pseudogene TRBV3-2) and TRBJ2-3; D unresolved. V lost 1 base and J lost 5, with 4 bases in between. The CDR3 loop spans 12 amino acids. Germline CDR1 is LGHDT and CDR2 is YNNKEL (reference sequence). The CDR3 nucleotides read TGTGCCAGCAGCCAAGTGAGAGATACGCAGTATTTT. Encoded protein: CASSQVRDTQYF.

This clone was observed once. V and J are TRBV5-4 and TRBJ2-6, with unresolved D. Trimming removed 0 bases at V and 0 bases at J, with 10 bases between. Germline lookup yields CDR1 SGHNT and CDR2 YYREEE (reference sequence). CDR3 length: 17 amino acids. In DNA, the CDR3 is TGTGCCAGCAGCTTGGGAGGTACCAGCTCTGGGGCCAACGTCCTGACTTTC. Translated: CASSLGGTSSGANVLTF.

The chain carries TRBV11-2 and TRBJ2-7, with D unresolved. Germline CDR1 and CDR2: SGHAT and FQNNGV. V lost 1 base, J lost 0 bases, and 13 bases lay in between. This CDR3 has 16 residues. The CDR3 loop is CASSLGSWATSYEQYF. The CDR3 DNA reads TGTGCCAGCAGCTTAGGGTCGTGGGCAACCTCCTACGAGCAGTACTTC. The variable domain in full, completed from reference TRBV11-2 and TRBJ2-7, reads EAGVAQSPRYKIIEKRQSVAFWCNPISGHATLYWYQQILGQGPKLLIQFQNNGVVDDSQLPKDRFSAERLKGVDSTLKIQPAKLEDSAVYLCASSLGSWATSYEQYFGPGTRLTVT.

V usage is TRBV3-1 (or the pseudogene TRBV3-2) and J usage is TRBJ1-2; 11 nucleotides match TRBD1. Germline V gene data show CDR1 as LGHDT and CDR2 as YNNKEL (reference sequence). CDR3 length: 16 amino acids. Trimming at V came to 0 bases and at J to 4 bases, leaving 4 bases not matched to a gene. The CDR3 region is CASSQEWDRGIYGYTF. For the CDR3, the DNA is TGTGCCAGCAGCCAAGAGTGGGACAGGGGGATCTATGGCTACACCTTC.

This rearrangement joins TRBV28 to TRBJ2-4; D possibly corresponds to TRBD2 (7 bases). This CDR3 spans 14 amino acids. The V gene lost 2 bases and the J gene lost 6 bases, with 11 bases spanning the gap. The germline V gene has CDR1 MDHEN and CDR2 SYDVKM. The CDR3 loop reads CASSLRGGGNIQYF. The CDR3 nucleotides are TGTGCCAGCAGTTTAAGAGGGGGGGGAAACATTCAGTACTTC.

The CDR3 nucleotides read TGCGCCAGCAGCCAAGATGTTGGGCAGGGGGTCTATGGCTACACCTTC. Translated: CASSQDVGQGVYGYTF. The genes are TRBV4-3 and TRBJ1-2; 7 bases are shared with TRBD1. The junction had 8 bases not matched to a gene; V was cut back by 0 bases and J by 4 bases. The CDR3 totals 16 residues. Germline lookup yields CDR1 LGHNA and CDR2 YSLEER.

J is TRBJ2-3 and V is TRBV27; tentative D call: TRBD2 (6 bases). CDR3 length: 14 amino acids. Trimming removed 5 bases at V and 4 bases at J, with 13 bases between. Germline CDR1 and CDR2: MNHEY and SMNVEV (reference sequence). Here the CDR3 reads CASSNRRVADTQYF. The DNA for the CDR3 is TGTGCCAGCAGTAACAGGAGGGTGGCAGATACGCAGTATTTT.

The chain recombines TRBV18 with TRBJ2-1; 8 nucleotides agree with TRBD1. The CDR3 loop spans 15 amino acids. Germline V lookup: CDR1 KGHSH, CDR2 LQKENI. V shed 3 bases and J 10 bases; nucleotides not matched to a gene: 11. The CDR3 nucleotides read TGTGCCAGCTCACCGCTGGACAGGGAAGCAGGAGAGCAGTTCTTC. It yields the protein CASSPLDREAGEQFF.

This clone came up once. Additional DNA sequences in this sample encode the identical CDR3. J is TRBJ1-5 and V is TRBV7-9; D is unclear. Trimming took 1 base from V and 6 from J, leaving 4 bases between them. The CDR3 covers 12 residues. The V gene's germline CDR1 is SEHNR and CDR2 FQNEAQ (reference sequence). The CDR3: CASSLGAQPQHF. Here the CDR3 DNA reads TGTGCCAGCAGCTTAGGGGCTCAGCCCCAGCATTTT.